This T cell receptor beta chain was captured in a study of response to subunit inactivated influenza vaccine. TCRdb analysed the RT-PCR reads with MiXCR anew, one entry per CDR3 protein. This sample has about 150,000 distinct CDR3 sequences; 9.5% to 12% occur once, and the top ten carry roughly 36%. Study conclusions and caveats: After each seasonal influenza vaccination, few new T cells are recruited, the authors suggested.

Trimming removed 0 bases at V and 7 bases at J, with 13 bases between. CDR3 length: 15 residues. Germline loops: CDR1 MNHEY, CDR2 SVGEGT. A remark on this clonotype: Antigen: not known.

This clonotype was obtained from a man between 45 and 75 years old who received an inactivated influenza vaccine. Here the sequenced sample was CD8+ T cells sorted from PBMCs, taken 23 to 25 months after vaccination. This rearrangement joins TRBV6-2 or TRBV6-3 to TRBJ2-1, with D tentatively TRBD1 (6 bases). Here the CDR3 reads CASSYSPPGENEQFF. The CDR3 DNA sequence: TGTGCCAGCAGTTACTCGCCCCCAGGGGAAAATGAGCAGTTCTTC.